The 19 T cell receptor beta chains presented below share a single source sample, sequenced in a study of T cells in lung cancer brain metastases. The assay was immunoSEQ multiplex PCR, and TCRdb's table has in-frame clones only and misses some. Found here are about 5,600 clones, more than 80% of them singletons; the top ten hold over 5%. Material for sequencing was tumor tissue from a brain metastasis. The receptor set was obtained from a man between 45 and 60 years old with non-small cell lung cancer that had spread to the brain.

This clone was observed a handful of times. This chain connects TRBV2 to TRBJ2-5, with D possibly matching TRBD2 (7 bases). Trimming cost V 6 bases and J 2 bases, with 19 bases left between them. From germline, CDR1 is SNHLY and CDR2 FYNNEI. This CDR3 has 16 amino acids. CDR3 loop: CASRSRGGGRQETQYF. The CDR3 DNA reads as TGTGCCAGCAGGAGCAGGGGAGGGGGTCGGCAAGAGACCCAGTACTTC.

The gene calls are TRBV6-1 and TRBJ1-2, with TRBD1 identical over 8 bases. Looked up from germline, CDR1 is MNHNS and CDR2 is SASEGT. Germline trimming cut 5 bases from V and 3 bases from J; bases unmatched to any gene: 5. This CDR3 is built from 14 residues. For the CDR3, the DNA is TGTGCCAGCAGTAAGGAGACAGGGGACTATGGCTACACCTTC. It translates to CASSKETGDYGYTF.

This chain uses TRBV29-1 with TRBJ1-1, with D maybe TRBD1 (5 bases). V dropped 4 bases and J dropped 1 base, with 13 bases sitting between them. This CDR3 has 14 amino acids. Germline V gene sequence: CDR1 SQVTM, CDR2 ANQGSEA. CDR3 in DNA: TGCAGCGTTGGCTGGGGGGTTCAGAACACTGAAGCTTTCTTT. It yields the protein CSVGWGVQNTEAFF.

The chain has TRBV19 and TRBJ2-7; D tentatively reads TRBD1 or TRBD2 (5 bases each). This CDR3 spans 15 amino acids. Germline CDR1 reads LNHDA; CDR2 reads SQIVND (reference sequence). V was cut by 5 bases and J by 6 bases, with 20 bases left in between. This chain's CDR3 is CASSPVEGLAGEQYF. CDR3 bases: TGTGCCAGTAGTCCGGTTGAGGGGCTGGCGGGCGAGCAGTACTTC.

The chain employs TRBV19 and TRBJ2-7; no firm D call. V was pared by 3 bases and J by 2 bases, with 8 bases between. In germline, CDR1 is LNHDA, CDR2 SQIVND (reference sequence). The CDR3 totals 13 residues. The CDR3 spells CASSIARTYEQYF. The CDR3 bases are TGTGCCAGTAGTATCGCCCGAACCTACGAGCAGTACTTC.

The chain employs TRBV2 and TRBJ1-1; D possibly corresponds to TRBD1 (6 bases). Trimming left V 6 bases short and J 0 bases short, with 11 bases between. This CDR3 comprises 14 residues. Germline CDR1 is SNHLY and CDR2 is FYNNEI. The CDR3 DNA follows: TGTGCCAGCAGGGGGACATATTTGAACACTGAAGCTTTCTTT. As protein: CASRGTYLNTEAFF.

This clone is a singleton in its sample. V gene TRBV19 combines with J gene TRBJ1-1; weak D call: TRBD1 (5 bases). Germline lookup yields CDR1 LNHDA and CDR2 SQIVND (reference sequence). V was cut by 3 bases and J by 5 bases, with 25 bases left in between. There are 18 residues in the CDR3. CDR3 in amino acids: CASSIPIRGAGMGTEAFF. CDR3 bases: TGTGCCAGTAGTATTCCGATTCGCGGGGCCGGGATGGGAACTGAAGCTTTCTTT.

CDR3 DNA sequence: TGTGCCAGTAGTATATCCGGGAAGAACACTGAAGCTTTCTTT. It encodes CASSISGKNTEAFF. The chain joins TRBV19 to TRBJ1-1, with no clear D. The CDR3 extends over 14 amino acids. Looked up from germline, CDR1 is LNHDA and CDR2 is SQIVND (reference sequence). V lost 2 bases, J lost 1 base, and 8 bases lay in between. Filled out from reference TRBV19 and TRBJ1-1, the complete variable domain reads DGGITQSPKYLFRKEGQNVTLSCEQNLNHDAMYWYRQDPGQGLRLIYYSQIVNDFQKGDIAEGYSVSREKKESFPLTVTSAQKNPTAFYLCASSISGKNTEAFFGQGTRLTVV.

V is TRBV10-3 and J is TRBJ1-1; D remains unclear. The CDR3 runs 11 residues. Looked up from germline, CDR1 is ENHRY and CDR2 is SYGVKD. V lost 4 bases to trimming and J lost 4 bases, with 4 bases between them. The CDR3 is CAISGGTEAFF. CDR3 nucleotides: TGTGCCATCAGTGGCGGCACTGAAGCTTTCTTT.

J is TRBJ2-5 and V is TRBV5-1; tentatively, D is TRBD1 (6 bases). Trimming took off 0 bases at V and 3 bases at J, with 15 bases between the two ends. CDR1 SGHRS and CDR2 YFSETQ come from the germline V gene. The CDR3 covers 16 residues. The chain's CDR3 is CASSLGGAGAEETQYF. CDR3 sequence (DNA): TGCGCCAGCAGCTTGGGGGGTGCAGGGGCCGAAGAGACCCAGTACTTC.

V is TRBV30 and J is TRBJ2-7; 10 bases map to TRBD1. Trimming removed 8 bases from V and 3 bases from J; junction bases left unmatched: 7. CDR3 length: 13 amino acids. Germline CDR1 reads GTSNPN; CDR2 reads SVGIG (reference sequence). CDR3 bases: TGTGCCGTCGCCCGGACAGGGGGCTACGAGCAGTACTTC. Translating gives CAVARTGGYEQYF.

The chain is built from TRBV9 and TRBJ1-6, with D maybe TRBD1 (6 bases). Germline V gives CDR1 SGDLS, CDR2 YYNGEE. Trimming removed 4 bases at V and 11 bases at J, with 16 bases between. There are 14 residues in the CDR3. The CDR3 loop reads CASSTTGGGAPLHF. The CDR3 coding sequence is TGTGCCAGCAGCACCACGGGGGGGGGCGCACCCCTCCACTTT.

The chain has TRBV7-9 and TRBJ1-2, with a tentative D call TRBD1 (5 bases). Trimming took 6 bases from V and 10 from J, leaving 12 bases between them. The CDR3 is 11 amino acids. Per the germline V gene, CDR1 is SEHNR and CDR2 is FQNEAQ (reference sequence). The CDR3 protein is CASSLGHLYTF. CDR3 in DNA: TGTGCCAGCAGTCTCGGACACCTCTACACCTTC.

This sequence joins TRBV2 and TRBJ2-3; 8 positions agree with TRBD2. The V gene end was trimmed by 6 bases and the J gene end by 13 bases; junction bases not matched to a gene: 6. From germline, CDR1 is SNHLY and CDR2 FYNNEI. The CDR3 is made up of 11 amino acids. The CDR3 here is CASSPGGAKYF. The CDR3 DNA reads TGTGCCAGCAGCCCCGGGGGGGCTAAGTATTTT.

In its sample, this clone was seen once. The V and J genes are TRBV29-1 and TRBJ1-2; TRBD1 might be the D (6 bases). Per the germline V gene, CDR1 is SQVTM and CDR2 is ANQGSEA. This CDR3 is built from 13 residues. V lost 7 bases to trimming and J lost 6 bases, with 18 bases between them. The CDR3 protein is CSGKKTGGDGYTF. DNA of the CDR3: TGCAGCGGCAAAAAGACAGGCGGGGATGGCTACACCTTC.

The table lists this clone with a few counts. One end of the junction fails to match germline, which may point to a read error. The chain uses TRBV7-9 and TRBJ2-3, with 8 bases lining up with TRBD2. Germline V CDR1 and CDR2: SEHNR, FQNEAQ (reference sequence). This CDR3 is built from 13 residues. The CDR3 sequence: CAGAGESTDTQYF. The CDR3 DNA follows: TGCGCTGGAGCGGGAGAGAGCACAGATACGCAGTATTTT.

The chain links TRBV4-2 to TRBJ1-4; 8 bases line up with TRBD1. CDR1 and CDR2 from the germline V gene are LGHNA and YNFKEQ. The CDR3 covers 14 residues. J lost 5 bases, V lost 8 bases, and 7 bases had no gene match. CDR3 loop: CASGDRGPNEKLFF. In nucleotides, the CDR3 is TGTGCCAGCGGTGACAGGGGCCCAAATGAAAAACTGTTTTTT.

This clone is medium-sized in the sample. The chain combines TRBV7-2 with TRBJ1-1; D perhaps matches TRBD1 (6 bases). This CDR3 comprises 13 residues. V was cut by 7 bases and J by 4 bases, with 13 bases left in between. CDR1 is SGHTA, CDR2 FQGNSA, per germline. The CDR3 spells CASNQGTGTEAFF. In DNA, the CDR3 is TGTGCCAGCAACCAGGGGACGGGCACTGAAGCTTTCTTT.

The gene calls are TRBV7-2 and TRBJ1-2, with D tentatively TRBD1 (6 bases). CDR1 and CDR2 (germline): SGHTA, FQGNSA. This CDR3 contains 14 residues. The V end was cut by 5 bases, the J end by 5 bases, with 15 bases between. The DNA for the CDR3 is TGTGCCAGCAGCCCCCAAAGGGGGGTTTATGGCTACACCTTC. This codes for CASSPQRGVYGYTF.